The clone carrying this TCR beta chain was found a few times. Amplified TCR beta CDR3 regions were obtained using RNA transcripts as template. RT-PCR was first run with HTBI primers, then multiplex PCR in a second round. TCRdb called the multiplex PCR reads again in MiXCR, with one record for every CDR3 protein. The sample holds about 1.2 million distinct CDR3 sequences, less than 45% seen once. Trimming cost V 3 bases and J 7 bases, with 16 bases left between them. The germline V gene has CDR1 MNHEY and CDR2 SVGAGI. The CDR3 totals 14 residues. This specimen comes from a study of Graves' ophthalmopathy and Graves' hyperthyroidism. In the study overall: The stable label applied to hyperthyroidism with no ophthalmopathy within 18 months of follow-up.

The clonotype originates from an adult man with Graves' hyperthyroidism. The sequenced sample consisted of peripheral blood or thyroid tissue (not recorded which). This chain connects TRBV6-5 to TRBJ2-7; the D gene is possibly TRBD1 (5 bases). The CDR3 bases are TGTGCCAGCAGTTATACCCAGGGTGGAGTAGAGCAGTACTTC. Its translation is CASSYTQGGVEQYF.